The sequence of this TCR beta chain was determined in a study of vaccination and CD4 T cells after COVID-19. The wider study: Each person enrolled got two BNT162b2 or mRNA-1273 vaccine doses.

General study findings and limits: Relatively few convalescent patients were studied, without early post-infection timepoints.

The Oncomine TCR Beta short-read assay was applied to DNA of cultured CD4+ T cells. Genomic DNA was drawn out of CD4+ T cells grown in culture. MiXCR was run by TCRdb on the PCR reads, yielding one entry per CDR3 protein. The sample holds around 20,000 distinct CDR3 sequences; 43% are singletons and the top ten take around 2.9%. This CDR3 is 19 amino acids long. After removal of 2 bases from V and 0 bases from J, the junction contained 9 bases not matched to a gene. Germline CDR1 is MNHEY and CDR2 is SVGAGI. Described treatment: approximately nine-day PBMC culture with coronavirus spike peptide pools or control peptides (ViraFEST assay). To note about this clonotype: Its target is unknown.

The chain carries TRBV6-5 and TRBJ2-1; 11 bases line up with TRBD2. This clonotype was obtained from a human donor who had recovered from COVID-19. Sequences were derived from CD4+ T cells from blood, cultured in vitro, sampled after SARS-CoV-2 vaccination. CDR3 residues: CASSYTGTSGPSSYNEQFF. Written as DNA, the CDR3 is TGTGCCAGCAGTTACACCGGGACTAGCGGACCTAGCTCCTACAATGAGCAGTTCTTC.